The 4 T cell receptor beta chains listed next were all sequenced from one sample in a study of T cell responses to AZD1222 COVID-19 vaccine. Repertoires were generated with immunoSEQ multiplex PCR, while TCRdb's copy carries only in-frame clones and drops some. The repertoire has approximately 120,000 clones, 88% of them found once; the top ten carry roughly 12%. The sequenced sample was peripheral blood, obtained on day 0 of MenACWY control vaccination. The receptor set was obtained from an adult in good health.

The chain links TRBV30 to TRBJ1-4; no definite D call. Trimming pared 4 bases from V and 7 bases from J, leaving 7 bases between. Germline assignment: CDR1 GTSNPN and CDR2 SVGIG (reference sequence). This CDR3 spans 11 amino acids. Here the CDR3 reads CAWTPGEKLFF. The CDR3 DNA sequence: TGTGCCTGGACCCCAGGTGAAAAACTGTTTTTT.

This clone was seen a single time. The rearrangement joins TRBV7-3 to TRBJ2-5; TRBD2 matches 8 bases. V shed 2 bases, J shed 0 bases, and the junction held 5 bases outside the gene matches. Germline CDR1 is SGHTA and CDR2 is FQGTGA. The CDR3 is made up of 16 amino acids. The CDR3 sequence: CASSLFGGGHQETQYF. Here the CDR3 DNA reads TGTGCCAGCAGCTTATTCGGCGGGGGGCACCAAGAGACCCAGTACTTC.

This chain links TRBV18 with TRBJ2-7; a possible D gene is TRBD1 (7 bases). Per the germline V gene, CDR1 is KGHSH and CDR2 is LQKENI. CDR3 size: 16 residues. V shed 3 bases and J shed 1 base, with 16 bases lying between them. The CDR3 loop reads CASSPQGQGGSYEQYF. CDR3 nucleotides: TGTGCCAGCTCACCCCAAGGGCAGGGGGGTTCCTACGAGCAGTACTTC.

V usage is TRBV28 and J usage is TRBJ1-5; D gene uncertain. This CDR3 spans 12 amino acids. The germline V gene has CDR1 MDHEN and CDR2 SYDVKM. The ends were cut back, 7 bases at V and 3 bases at J, with 7 bases in the middle. CDR3 coding DNA: TGTGCCAGCAAACAGAACAATCAGCCCCAGCATTTT. The encoded protein is CASKQNNQPQHF.